The table lists the clone carrying this T cell receptor beta chain with a few counts. V was trimmed by 0 bases and J by 9 bases, leaving 12 bases between them. The length of the CDR3 is 14 residues. In germline, CDR1 is ENHRY, CDR2 SYGVKD. The sample is drawn from a study of T-cell reconstitution after alpha-beta-depleted transplantation in children. The library targeted TCRbeta and was prepared with unique molecular identifiers. TCRdb fed the PCR reads into MiXCR, producing one record per CDR3 protein. The repertoire holds 500,000 to 600,000 distinct CDR3 sequences, with over 20% as singletons. The sample in question was PBMCs, obtained before TCRalphabeta/CD19-depleted stem cell transplant. This TCR derives from a boy under three years old with Wiskott-Aldrich syndrome, due to receive a stem cell transplant. V and J are TRBV10-3 and TRBJ2-4, with TRBD1 as a possible D gene (6 bases). DNA of the CDR3: TGTGCCATCAGTGAGTCGACTCAGGGGTCCATTCAGTACTTC. This codes for CAISESTQGSIQYF.